These 29 T cell receptor beta chains came from one sample sequenced in a study of OX40 agonist ivuxolimab in advanced cancers. Sequenced by immunoSEQ multiplex PCR; TCRdb stores in-frame clones only, minus some. The sample carries 68,000 or so clones, about 82% recorded once. The sample consisted of CD4+ or CD8+ T cells sorted from blood, taken in a trial of the OX40 agonist ivuxolimab. The receptors derive from an adult with an advanced solid tumor such as melanoma, head and neck, liver or kidney cancer.

The rearrangement uses TRBV19 and TRBJ1-4, with D uncertain. The V end was cut by 5 bases, the J end by 6 bases, with 13 bases between. The CDR3 has 14 amino acids. Germline V gene lookup returns CDR1 LNHDA and CDR2 SQIVND (reference sequence). CDR3 protein: CASSPQGRDEKLFF. Written as DNA, the CDR3 is TGTGCCAGTAGTCCGCAAGGACGGGATGAAAAACTGTTTTTT.

The chain links TRBV7-6 to TRBJ2-3, with D perhaps TRBD1 (5 bases). The CDR3 has 13 amino acids. V lost 2 bases to trimming and J lost 5 bases, with 8 bases between them. Germline loops: CDR1 SGHVS, CDR2 FNYEAQ. The CDR3 DNA sequence: TGTGCCAGCAGCTTACAGGGTTTAGATACGCAGTATTTT. It is translated as CASSLQGLDTQYF.

J is TRBJ2-2 and V is TRBV10-3; D is uncertain. CDR1 is ENHRY, CDR2 SYGVKD, per germline. Trimming pared 10 bases from V and 6 bases from J, leaving 12 bases between. There are 12 residues in the CDR3. The CDR3 DNA reads TGTGCCACCTCACAGTACGCCGGGGAGCTGTTTTTT. Its protein is CATSQYAGELFF.

V and J are TRBV1 and TRBJ2-7; the table calls TRBD1, which could not be checked here. TRBV1 is flagged as a pseudogene. There are 14 residues in the CDR3. CDR3 sequence (DNA): TGCACCAGCAGCCAAGGAACAGGAGCGTGCGAGCAGTACGTC. Its protein product is CTSSQGTGACEQYV.

The rearrangement uses TRBV9 and TRBJ1-2, with a possible D match to TRBD1 (6 bases). This CDR3 is built from 14 residues. Between the trimmed V and J ends, which lost 5 bases and 2 bases, there was a span of 13 bases. Germline CDR1 and CDR2: SGDLS and YYNGEE. CDR3 region: CASSLQGGNYGYTF. The CDR3 DNA reads TGTGCCAGCAGTCTACAGGGTGGGAACTATGGCTACACCTTC.

This clone was picked up a small number of times. V and J are TRBV5-6 and TRBJ2-2; D not resolved. Per the germline V gene, CDR1 is SGHDT and CDR2 is YYEEEE. Trimming pared 2 bases from V and 1 base from J, leaving 12 bases between. The CDR3 length is 16 residues. CDR3 bases: TGTGCCAGCAGCTTCCCCGGTTGGGGGAACACCGGGGAGCTGTTTTTT. It encodes CASSFPGWGNTGELFF.

The chain employs TRBV11-2 and TRBJ2-7, with 8 nucleotides matching TRBD2. Unmatched junction bases numbered 5, after V lost 5 bases and J lost 2 bases. This CDR3 comprises 14 residues. Germline CDR1 reads SGHAT; CDR2 reads FQNNGV. The CDR3 loop is CASSAGLATYEQYF. The CDR3 DNA sequence: TGTGCCAGCAGCGCCGGACTAGCCACCTACGAGCAGTACTTC.

This chain connects TRBV29-1 to TRBJ2-2; D is unresolved. V shed 7 bases and J shed 4 bases, with 16 bases lying between them. Germline V gene sequence: CDR1 SQVTM, CDR2 ANQGSEA. CDR3 length equals 14 residues. This CDR3 reads CSATKDPATGELFF. In DNA, the CDR3 is TGCAGCGCTACGAAGGACCCGGCCACCGGGGAGCTGTTTTTT.

This clone was seen only a few times. The V call is TRBV4-1, the J call TRBJ1-2; TRBD1 aligns across 10 bases. The CDR3 loop spans 15 amino acids. Germline V gives CDR1 MGHRA, CDR2 YSYEKL. Trimming took 3 bases from V and 8 from J; bases not matched to a gene: 9. The CDR3 DNA is TGCGCCAGCAGCCACCCCGGGACAGGGGATCGCGGCTACACCTTC. This codes for CASSHPGTGDRGYTF.

V usage is TRBV6-1 and J usage is TRBJ2-6; D is perhaps TRBD2 (6 bases). The V end was cut by 6 bases, the J end by 4 bases, with 10 bases between. In germline, CDR1 is MNHNS, CDR2 SASEGT. CDR3 length: 14 amino acids. In DNA form, the CDR3 reads TGTGCCAGCAGCGACGCGGGGGGGGCCAACGTCCTGACTTTC. It specifies CASSDAGGANVLTF.

In its sample, this clone was seen a few times. The chain has TRBV12-5 and TRBJ2-1; perhaps TRBD1 as D (5 bases). This CDR3 comprises 15 residues. The V end was cut by 1 base, the J end by 9 bases, with 16 bases between. Germline values: CDR1 LGHNT, CDR2 FRNRAP. CDR3 DNA: TGTGCTAGTGGTTTGGCCGTAAGGGGCCGTGGTGAGCAGTTCTTC. This gives the protein CASGLAVRGRGEQFF.

The genes are TRBV7-9 and TRBJ1-1, with D unresolved. This CDR3 has 13 residues. Trimming took 6 bases from V and 4 from J, leaving 12 bases between them. Germline values: CDR1 SEHNR, CDR2 FQNEAQ (reference sequence). CDR3 protein: CASSPLRTTEAFF. The CDR3 DNA sequence: TGTGCCAGCAGTCCCTTAAGAACCACTGAAGCTTTCTTT.

The chain carries TRBV27 and TRBJ2-5, with D tentatively TRBD1 (5 bases). The germline CDR1 and CDR2 sequences are MNHEY and SMNVEV (reference sequence). Trimming stripped 2 bases from V and 5 bases from J, with 9 bases between. This CDR3 has 13 amino acids. CDR3 sequence reads: CASSLRGSETQYF. CDR3 coding DNA: TGTGCCAGCAGTTTAAGGGGTAGTGAGACCCAGTACTTC.

This chain uses TRBV5-4 with TRBJ2-5; 7 bases are shared with TRBD2. V trimming: 3 bases; J trimming: 1 base; junction bases outside the gene matches: 6. This CDR3 is 15 amino acids long. Germline V gene data show CDR1 as SGHNT and CDR2 as YYREEE (reference sequence). This CDR3 is CASSSPTGGQETQYF. Written as DNA, the CDR3 is TGTGCCAGCAGCTCACCTACGGGGGGCCAAGAGACCCAGTACTTC. The full variable domain, in which reference TRBV5-4 and TRBJ2-5 provide the parts outside the CDR3, is ETGVTQSPTHLIKTRGQQVTLRCSSQSGHNTVSWYQQALGQGPQFIFQYYREEENGRGNFPPRFSGLQFPNYSSELNVNALELDDSALYLCASSSPTGGQETQYFGPGTRLLVL.

The gene calls are TRBV4-1 and TRBJ1-4; tentatively, D is TRBD1 (5 bases). The germline V gene has CDR1 MGHRA and CDR2 YSYEKL. The CDR3 totals 15 residues. With 3 bases removed from V and 3 bases from J, the gap between germline ends came to 11 bases. The CDR3 loop is CASSHPQGSNEKLFF. Here the CDR3 DNA reads TGCGCCAGCAGCCATCCGCAGGGATCTAATGAAAAACTGTTTTTT.

The rearrangement joins TRBV14 to TRBJ1-2, with D possibly TRBD1 on 5 matching bases. The germline V gene encodes CDR1 SGHDN and CDR2 FVKESK. The CDR3 consists of 12 residues. Trimming stripped 3 bases from V and 5 bases from J, with 7 bases between. Written as DNA, the CDR3 is TGTGCCAGCAGCCACGACAGATATGGCTACACCTTC. Amino acid sequence: CASSHDRYGYTF.

The chain is built from TRBV10-3 and TRBJ1-4, with a tentative D call TRBD1 (5 bases). Germline V gene data show CDR1 as ENHRY and CDR2 as SYGVKD. CDR3 length: 15 residues. V was shortened by 10 bases and J by 8 bases, with 23 bases between the two germline ends. CDR3 region: CATMDGQGQREKLFF. Written as DNA, the CDR3 is TGTGCCACTATGGATGGGCAGGGTCAGAGGGAAAAACTGTTTTTT.

The chain carries TRBV2 and TRBJ2-5; 8 positions agree with TRBD2. This CDR3 is 13 amino acids long. The germline gives CDR1 SNHLY, CDR2 FYNNEI. V dropped 7 bases and J dropped 5; count of bases not matched to a gene: 6. The CDR3 bases are TGTGCCAGCAACCCGACTAGCGTGGAGACCCAGTACTTC. It is translated as CASNPTSVETQYF.

This clone was seen just once. The V gene is TRBV5-1, the J gene TRBJ1-2; D gene ambiguous. The V and J ends lost 0 bases and 0 bases respectively, with 9 bases between them. Germline assignment: CDR1 SGHRS and CDR2 YFSETQ. CDR3 length: 15 amino acids. CDR3 loop: CASSLEQDPNYGYTF. The CDR3 nucleotides read TGCGCCAGCAGCTTGGAACAAGACCCTAACTATGGCTACACCTTC.

The J gene is TRBJ2-7, the V gene TRBV11-2; tentatively, D is TRBD1 or TRBD2 (5 bases each). The CDR3 extends over 12 amino acids. CDR1 and CDR2 from the germline V gene are SGHAT and FQNNGV. CDR3 in amino acids: CAERVGGYEQYF. The CDR3, as DNA: TGTGCTGAGAGGGTTGGGGGTTACGAGCAGTACTTC.

This clone was observed a single time. The CDR3 DNA reads as TGTGCCACCAGCGCCGGGACAGGGAGGCGCGAGCAGTACGTC. Protein: CATSAGTGRREQYV. V gene TRBV15 combines with J gene TRBJ2-7; 9 bases align to TRBD1. The CDR3 has 14 amino acids. CDR1 is LNHNV, CDR2 YYDKDF, per germline (reference sequence). V shed 5 bases and J 6 bases; nucleotides not matched to a gene: 8.

In its sample, this clone was seen once. For the CDR3, the DNA is TGCGCCAGCAGCCAAGTGGTGACATACCATGAGCAGTTCTTC. It translates to CASSQVVTYHEQFF. The chain employs TRBV4-3 and TRBJ2-1; the D is unclear. Trimming left V 1 base short and J 8 bases short, with 12 bases between. Germline V gene data show CDR1 as LGHNA and CDR2 as YSLEER. The CDR3 covers 14 residues.

This clone came up once. The chain uses TRBV5-4 and TRBJ2-7, with 8 bases identical to TRBD2. V was clipped by 4 bases and J by 3 bases; unmatched bases: 24. The length of the CDR3 is 20 residues. CDR1 is SGHNT, CDR2 YYREEE, per germline (reference sequence). CDR3 residues: CASSPGLGGRTLGRNYEQYV. CDR3 DNA: TGTGCCAGCAGCCCGGGACTAGGAGGCCGTACGCTGGGGCGCAACTACGAGCAGTACGTC.

The J gene is TRBJ1-2, the V gene TRBV11-2; D ambiguous. Germline V gene lookup returns CDR1 SGHAT and CDR2 FQNNGV. V lost 5 bases to trimming and J lost 10 bases, with 23 bases between them. The CDR3 is 15 amino acids. CDR3 DNA: TGTGCCAGCAGCATTACGCCCCCCATTTTTTTTGTCTACACCTTC. Translated: CASSITPPIFFVYTF.

The chain recombines TRBV18 with TRBJ2-3, with D unresolved. V was trimmed by 2 bases and J by 6 bases, leaving 9 bases between them. The CDR3 totals 13 residues. The germline V gene encodes CDR1 KGHSH and CDR2 LQKENI. CDR3 sequence: CASSPNDLDTQYF. As DNA, the CDR3 is TGTGCCAGCTCACCAAATGACCTCGATACGCAGTATTTT.

The chain joins TRBV7-9 to TRBJ1-4, with TRBD1 as a possible D gene (5 bases). Trimming removed 4 bases at V and 5 bases at J, with 14 bases between. The length of the CDR3 is 15 residues. Germline CDR1 SEHNR, CDR2 FQNEAQ (reference sequence). The CDR3 is CASSSSQGLNEKLFF. The CDR3 DNA reads TGTGCCAGCAGCTCTAGTCAGGGTTTAAATGAAAAACTGTTTTTT.

The chain links TRBV30 to TRBJ2-5, with D possibly being TRBD1 (6 bases). CDR1 and CDR2 from the germline V gene are GTSNPN and SVGIG (reference sequence). V lost 4 bases to trimming and J lost 5 bases, with 11 bases between them. The CDR3 sequence is 12 residues long. CDR3 coding DNA: TGTGCCTGGAACAGGGCGTGGGAGACCCAGTACTTC. Amino acid sequence: CAWNRAWETQYF.

This chain links TRBV11-2 with TRBJ2-7; 11 bases are a match to TRBD1. This CDR3 contains 15 residues. J lost 5 bases, V lost 5 bases, and 8 bases had no gene match. CDR1 is SGHAT, CDR2 FQNNGV, per germline. CDR3 sequence (DNA): TGTGCCAGCAGCACTCGGACAGGGGGCATCGACGAGCAGTACTTC. This translates into CASSTRTGGIDEQYF.

The chain joins TRBV6-1 to TRBJ2-2; the D gene could be TRBD1 or TRBD2 (5 bases each). Germline loops: CDR1 MNHNS, CDR2 SASEGT. This CDR3 is built from 15 residues. V was pared by 3 bases and J by 6 bases, with 14 bases between. The CDR3 coding sequence is TGTGCCAGCAGTGAGACCTGGGTGGGGGCCGGGGAGCTGTTTTTT. It codes for CASSETWVGAGELFF.